The entry below gives a single T cell receptor (beta chain) sequence along with its context. The entry originates in a study of blood T cell repertoires in COVID-19. The table came from immunoSEQ multiplex PCR; TCRdb's copy has only in-frame clones and leaves some out. The sample shows about 200,000 clones, approximately 90% of them seen only once. This TCR was sampled from a man aged 55-75 years with COVID-19, enrolled during active disease. Input material: peripheral blood.

CDR3 DNA: TGTGCCAGCAGTGCGATAAGCTCCTACAATGAGCAGTTCTTC. This gives the protein CASSAISSYNEQFF. V and J are TRBV27 and TRBJ2-1, with D hard to call. CDR1 and CDR2 from the germline V gene are MNHEY and SMNVEV (reference sequence). V lost 5 bases, J lost 0 bases, and 8 bases lay in between. The CDR3 is 14 residues long.